These 16 T cell receptor beta chains were all obtained from the same sample, sequenced in a study of technical replicates of blood from a handful of donors. The protocol was immunoSEQ multiplex PCR, while the TCRdb copy is restricted to in-frame clones and leaves out a portion. The sample carries approximately 94,000 clones, roughly 95% recorded once. Sequences were obtained from T cells isolated from PBMCs. The source is a human donor in good health.

This CDR3 reads CASSLRFGGSTHNEQFF. CDR3 DNA sequence: TGTGCCAGCAGCTTAAGGTTTGGAGGGAGTACTCACAATGAGCAGTTCTTC. The chain joins TRBV11-1 to TRBJ2-1; D is perhaps TRBD2 (6 bases). CDR1 is SGHAT, CDR2 FQDESV, per germline (reference sequence). Trimming removed 2 bases from V and 5 bases from J, with 19 bases in between. CDR3 length equals 17 residues. Supplemented by reference TRBV11-1 and TRBJ2-1, the full variable domain reads EAEVAQSPRYKITEKSQAVAFWCDPISGHATLYWYRQILGQGPELLVQFQDESVVDDSQLPKDRFSAERLKGVDSTLKIQPAELGDSAMYLCASSLRFGGSTHNEQFFGPGTRLTVL.

The chain recombines TRBV5-6 with TRBJ1-4; D gene ambiguous. V was shortened by 0 bases and J by 6 bases, with 9 bases between the two germline ends. CDR1 is SGHDT and CDR2 is YYEEEE in the germline V gene. The CDR3 totals 14 residues. The CDR3 sequence is CASSLGRKDEKLFF. The CDR3, as DNA: TGTGCCAGCAGCTTGGGGCGGAAGGATGAAAAACTGTTTTTT.

This CDR3 is CASSSIPGLAGNEQFF. CDR3 in DNA: TGCGCCAGCAGTTCGATACCGGGACTAGCGGGGAATGAGCAGTTCTTC. V is TRBV5-1 and J is TRBJ2-1; 13 positions agree with TRBD2. The trim removed 5 bases at V and 7 bases at J, leaving 9 bases unmatched. This CDR3 spans 16 amino acids. CDR1 is SGHRS, CDR2 YFSETQ, per germline.

The J gene is TRBJ2-7, the V gene TRBV27; 8 bases align to TRBD1. The junction had 6 bases not matched to a gene; V was cut back by 5 bases and J by 3 bases. The CDR3 spans 14 residues. CDR1 is MNHEY and CDR2 is SMNVEV in the germline V gene (reference sequence). CDR3 sequence: CASSGNTGGYEQYF. Here the CDR3 DNA reads TGTGCCAGCAGTGGAAACACAGGGGGCTACGAGCAGTACTTC.

The CDR3 nucleotides are TGTGCCAGCAGCTTAGGGAGCGGGACGGCCTACGAGCAGTACTTC. This sequence encodes CASSLGSGTAYEQYF. This sequence joins TRBV7-2 and TRBJ2-7; 7 bases line up with TRBD2. The CDR3 contains 15 residues. Per germline, CDR1 SGHTA and CDR2 FQGNSA. V shed 1 base and J 2 bases; nucleotides not matched to a gene: 5.

V is TRBV19 and J is TRBJ2-7, with TRBD1 matching 9 bases. CDR1 LNHDA and CDR2 SQIVND come from the germline V gene (reference sequence). The ends lost 7 bases at V and 1 base at J; junction bases unmatched: 8. The CDR3 is 15 residues long. The DNA of the CDR3 is TGTGCCAGTAAATGGGGGGGACAGGGATCCTACGAGCAGTACTTC. This gives the protein CASKWGGQGSYEQYF.

The rearrangement links TRBV11-2 to TRBJ1-2; 11 bases map to TRBD1. This CDR3 region has 14 residues. Germline loops: CDR1 SGHAT, CDR2 FQNNGV. J was trimmed by 8 bases and V by 4 bases; bases with no gene match: 6. This CDR3 is CASSSDRGRRGYTF. The CDR3 DNA reads TGTGCCAGCAGCTCGGACAGGGGGCGACGGGGCTACACCTTC.

The gene calls are TRBV7-9 and TRBJ2-7; no reliable D call. Trimming took 1 base from V and 3 from J, leaving 7 bases between them. The CDR3 contains 13 residues. Germline V gives CDR1 SEHNR, CDR2 FQNEAQ (reference sequence). CDR3 bases: TGTGCCAGCAGCTTAGGGGCCGGCTACGAGCAGTACTTC. Protein: CASSLGAGYEQYF. The entire variable domain, with the rest obtained from reference TRBV7-9 and TRBJ2-7, is as follows: DTGVSQNPRHKITKRGQNVTFRCDPISEHNRLYWYRQTLGQGPEFLTYFQNEAQLEKSRLLSDRFSAERPKGSFSTLEIQRTEQGDSAMYLCASSLGAGYEQYFGPGTRLTVT.

The rearrangement uses TRBV14 and TRBJ1-2, with TRBD1 as a possible D gene (6 bases). Trimming stripped 1 base from V and 0 bases from J, with 9 bases between. Germline-derived CDR1 and CDR2 are SGHDN and FVKESK. The CDR3 sequence is 15 residues long. In DNA, the CDR3 is TGTGCCAGCAGCCAAGGGACAGCAGCTAACTATGGCTACACCTTC. Translation gives CASSQGTAANYGYTF. Full variable domain (outside the CDR3, taken from reference TRBV14 and TRBJ1-2): EAGVTQFPSHSVIEKGQTVTLRCDPISGHDNLYWYRRVMGKEIKFLLHFVKESKQDESGMPNNRFLAERTGGTYSTLKVQPAELEDSGVYFCASSQGTAANYGYTFGSGTRLTVV.

This chain joins TRBV4-1 and TRBJ2-3; D may be TRBD2 (6 bases). The CDR3 has 14 amino acids. The V end was cut by 5 bases, the J end by 2 bases, with 11 bases between. Germline V CDR1 and CDR2: MGHRA, YSYEKL. The CDR3 DNA follows: TGCGCCAGCAGCTTTACTAGCCTCACAGATACGCAGTATTTT. As protein: CASSFTSLTDTQYF.

The chain employs TRBV7-3 and TRBJ2-3; 14 bases align to TRBD2. From germline, CDR1 is SGHTA and CDR2 FQGTGA. The CDR3 consists of 17 residues. Trimming took 5 bases from V and 5 from J; bases not matched to a gene: 9. This CDR3 reads CASSPSLGLAGGDTQYF. In DNA form, the CDR3 reads TGTGCCAGCAGCCCTAGCCTAGGACTAGCGGGAGGAGATACGCAGTATTTT.

The rearrangement links TRBV11-3 to TRBJ2-7, with a weak D call TRBD1 (6 bases). In germline, CDR1 is SGHNT, CDR2 YENEEA. V dropped 5 bases and J dropped 2 bases, with 13 bases sitting between them. The CDR3 has 14 amino acids. CDR3 nucleotide sequence: TGTGCCAGCAGCCAGTACGGGACAACCTACGAGCAGTACTTC. Protein product: CASSQYGTTYEQYF.

The rearrangement links TRBV19 to TRBJ2-6; TRBD1 is a possible D gene (5 bases). The ends were cut back, 5 bases at V and 2 bases at J, with 22 bases in the middle. The CDR3 is 19 amino acids. Looked up from germline, CDR1 is LNHDA and CDR2 is SQIVND (reference sequence). DNA for the CDR3: TGTGCCAGTAGTGTCAACTGGAACCAAAGGGGCCCTGGGGCCAACGTCCTGACTTTC. It is translated as CASSVNWNQRGPGANVLTF.

The chain links TRBV6-5 to TRBJ2-1; tentatively, D is TRBD2 (5 bases). CDR1 is MNHEY and CDR2 is SVGAGI in the germline V gene. Trimming took off 0 bases at V and 10 bases at J, with 10 bases between the two ends. The CDR3 covers 13 residues. The CDR3 sequence: CASSYSISGEQFF. The CDR3, as DNA: TGTGCCAGCAGTTACTCGATCTCGGGAGAGCAGTTCTTC.

The chain carries TRBV27 and TRBJ2-1; 7 nucleotides match TRBD1. CDR3 length: 14 residues. CDR1 is MNHEY and CDR2 is SMNVEV in the germline V gene (reference sequence). V dropped 7 bases and J dropped 4; count of bases not matched to a gene: 7. CDR3 region: CASKRETGYNEQFF. CDR3 in DNA: TGTGCCAGCAAAAGGGAGACAGGGTACAATGAGCAGTTCTTC.

This CDR3 is CASTRQGKYYEQYF. Here the CDR3 DNA reads TGTGCCAGCACCAGACAGGGGAAATACTACGAGCAGTACTTC. This chain connects TRBV7-2 to TRBJ2-7, with TRBD1 identical over 8 bases. The CDR3 spans 14 residues. Trimming removed 7 bases from V and 3 bases from J; junction bases left unmatched: 8. The germline V gene has CDR1 SGHTA and CDR2 FQGNSA.